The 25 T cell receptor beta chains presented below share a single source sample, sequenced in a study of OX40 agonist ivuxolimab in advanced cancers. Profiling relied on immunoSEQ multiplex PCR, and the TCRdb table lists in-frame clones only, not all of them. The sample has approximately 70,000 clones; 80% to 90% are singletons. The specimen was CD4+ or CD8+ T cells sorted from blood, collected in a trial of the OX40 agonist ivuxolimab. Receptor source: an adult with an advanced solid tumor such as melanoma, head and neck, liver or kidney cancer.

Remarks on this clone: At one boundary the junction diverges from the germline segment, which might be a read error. The CDR3 reads CASSSDRSSNEQFF. In DNA, the CDR3 is TGTGCCAGCAGCTCGGACAGATCCTCCAATGAGCAGTTCTTC. The rearrangement joins TRBV5-4 to TRBJ2-1, with D perhaps matching TRBD1 (6 bases). CDR3 length equals 14 residues. CDR1 and CDR2 (germline): SGHNT, YYREEE (reference sequence). The full variable domain, completed using reference TRBV5-4 and TRBJ2-1, is ETGVTQSPTHLIKTRGQQVTLRCSSQSGHNTVSWYQQALGQGPQFIFQYYREEENGRGNFPPRFSGLQFPNYSSELNVNALELDDSALYLCASSSDRSSNEQFFGPGTRLTVL.

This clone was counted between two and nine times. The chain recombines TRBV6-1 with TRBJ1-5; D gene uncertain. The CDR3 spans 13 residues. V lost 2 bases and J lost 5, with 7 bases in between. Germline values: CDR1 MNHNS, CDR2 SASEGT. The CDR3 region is CASSEFWDQPQHF. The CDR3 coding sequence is TGTGCCAGCAGTGAATTTTGGGATCAGCCCCAGCATTTT.

CDR3 bases: TGTGCCAGCAGTTTAAGCAGGCAGGGTCAGCCCCAGCATTTT. Its translation: CASSLSRQGQPQHF. The chain recombines TRBV28 with TRBJ1-5, with D possibly matching TRBD1 (5 bases). This CDR3 comprises 14 residues. CDR1 is MDHEN, CDR2 SYDVKM, per germline. Trimming left V 2 bases short and J 6 bases short, with 11 bases between.

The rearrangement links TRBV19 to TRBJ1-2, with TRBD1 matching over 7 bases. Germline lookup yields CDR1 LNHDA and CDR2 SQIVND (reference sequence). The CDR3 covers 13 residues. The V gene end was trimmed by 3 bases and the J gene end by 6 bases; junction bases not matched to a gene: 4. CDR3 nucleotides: TGTGCCAGTAGTATGGGACAGAGGGATGGCTACACCTTC. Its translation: CASSMGQRDGYTF.

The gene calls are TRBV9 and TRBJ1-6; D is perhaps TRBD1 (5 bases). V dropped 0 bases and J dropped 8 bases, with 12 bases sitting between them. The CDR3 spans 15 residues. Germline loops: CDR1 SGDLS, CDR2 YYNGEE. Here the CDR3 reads CASSVAVQADSPLHF. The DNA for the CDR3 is TGTGCCAGCAGCGTAGCCGTACAGGCGGATTCACCCCTCCACTTT.

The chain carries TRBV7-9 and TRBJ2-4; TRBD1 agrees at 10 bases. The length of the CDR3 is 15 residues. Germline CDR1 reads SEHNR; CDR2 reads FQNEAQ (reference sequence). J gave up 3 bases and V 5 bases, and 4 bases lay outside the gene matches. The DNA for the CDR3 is TGTGCCAGCAGCAGGGGACAGGGGAACAAAAACATTCAGTACTTC. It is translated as CASSRGQGNKNIQYF.

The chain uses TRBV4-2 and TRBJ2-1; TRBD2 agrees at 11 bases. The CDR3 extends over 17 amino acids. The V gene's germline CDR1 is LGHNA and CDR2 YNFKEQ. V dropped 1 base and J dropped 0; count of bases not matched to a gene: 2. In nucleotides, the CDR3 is TGTGCCAGCAGCCAAGGACTAGCGGGGACCTCCTACAATGAGCAGTTCTTC. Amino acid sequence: CASSQGLAGTSYNEQFF.

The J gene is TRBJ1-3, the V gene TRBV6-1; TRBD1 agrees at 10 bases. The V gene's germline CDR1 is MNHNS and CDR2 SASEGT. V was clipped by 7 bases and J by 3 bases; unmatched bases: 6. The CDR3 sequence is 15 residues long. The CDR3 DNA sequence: TGTGCCAGCACTTCCGACAGGGGGCATGGAAACACCATATATTTT. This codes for CASTSDRGHGNTIYF.

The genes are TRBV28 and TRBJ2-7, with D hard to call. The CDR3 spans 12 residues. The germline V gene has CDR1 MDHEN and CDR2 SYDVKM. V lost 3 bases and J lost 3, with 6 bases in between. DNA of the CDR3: TGTGCCAGCAGTTTGGTCCACTACGAGCAGTACTTC. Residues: CASSLVHYEQYF.

The CDR3: CASSQEIGQGNYGYTF. CDR3 nucleotides: TGCGCCAGCAGCCAAGAGATCGGACAGGGGAACTATGGCTACACCTTC. The chain has TRBV4-3 and TRBJ1-2, with 9 bases that match TRBD1. The CDR3 contains 16 residues. The V gene's germline CDR1 is LGHNA and CDR2 YSLEER. V lost 0 bases to trimming and J lost 2 bases; unmatched junction nucleotides: 4.

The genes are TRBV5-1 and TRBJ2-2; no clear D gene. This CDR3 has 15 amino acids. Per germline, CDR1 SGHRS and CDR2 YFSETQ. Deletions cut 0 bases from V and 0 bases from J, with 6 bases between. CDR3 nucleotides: TGCGCCAGCAGCTTGGAAGGGCCGAACACCGGGGAGCTGTTTTTT. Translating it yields CASSLEGPNTGELFF.

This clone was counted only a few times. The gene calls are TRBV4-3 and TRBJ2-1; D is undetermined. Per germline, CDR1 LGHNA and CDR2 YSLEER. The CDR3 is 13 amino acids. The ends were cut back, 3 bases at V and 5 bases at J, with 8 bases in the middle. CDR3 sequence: CASSQSYDNEQFF. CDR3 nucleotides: TGCGCCAGCAGCCAGTCTTATGACAATGAGCAGTTCTTC.

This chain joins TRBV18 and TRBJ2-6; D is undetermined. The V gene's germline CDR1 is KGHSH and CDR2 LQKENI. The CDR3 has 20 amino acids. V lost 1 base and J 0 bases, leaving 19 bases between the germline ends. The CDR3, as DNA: TGTGCCAGCTCACCACACGAGTTTTCGGGCCTCACCTCTGGGGCCAACGTCCTGACTTTC. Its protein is CASSPHEFSGLTSGANVLTF.

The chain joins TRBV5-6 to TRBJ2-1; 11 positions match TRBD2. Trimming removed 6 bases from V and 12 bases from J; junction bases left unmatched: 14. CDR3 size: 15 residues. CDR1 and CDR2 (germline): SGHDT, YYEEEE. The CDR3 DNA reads TGTGCCAGCACCCAAATAGCGGGGGGGCCCAATATGCAGTTCTTC. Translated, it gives CASTQIAGGPNMQFF.

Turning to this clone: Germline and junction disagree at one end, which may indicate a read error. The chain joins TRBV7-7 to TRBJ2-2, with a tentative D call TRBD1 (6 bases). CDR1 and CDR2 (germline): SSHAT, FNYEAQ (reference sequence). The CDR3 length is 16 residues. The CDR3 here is CASSWAPTGQTGELFF. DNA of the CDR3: TGTGCTAGCAGCTGGGCCCCGACAGGACAAACCGGGGAGCTGTTTTTT.

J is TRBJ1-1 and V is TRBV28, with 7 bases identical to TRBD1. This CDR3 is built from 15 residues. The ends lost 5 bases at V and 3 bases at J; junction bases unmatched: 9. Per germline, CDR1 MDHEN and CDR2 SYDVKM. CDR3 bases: TGTGCCAGCAGTCCTGGCGGACAGGATTACACTGAAGCTTTCTTT. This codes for CASSPGGQDYTEAFF.

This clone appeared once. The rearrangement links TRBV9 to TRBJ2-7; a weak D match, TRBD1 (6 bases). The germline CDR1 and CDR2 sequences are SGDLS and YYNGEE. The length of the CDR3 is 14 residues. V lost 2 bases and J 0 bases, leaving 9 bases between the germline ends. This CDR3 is CASSVQTGSYEQYF. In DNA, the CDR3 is TGTGCCAGCAGCGTCCAGACAGGCTCCTACGAGCAGTACTTC.

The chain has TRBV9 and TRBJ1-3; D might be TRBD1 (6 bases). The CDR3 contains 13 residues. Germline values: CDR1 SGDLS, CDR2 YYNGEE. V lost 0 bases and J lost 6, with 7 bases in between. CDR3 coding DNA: TGTGCCAGCAGCGTAGCAGGGGCAAACACCATATATTTT. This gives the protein CASSVAGANTIYF.

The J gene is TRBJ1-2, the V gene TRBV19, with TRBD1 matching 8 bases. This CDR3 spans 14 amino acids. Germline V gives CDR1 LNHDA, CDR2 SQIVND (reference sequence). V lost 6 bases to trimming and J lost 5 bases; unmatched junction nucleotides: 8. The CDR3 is CASRDREVWYGYTF. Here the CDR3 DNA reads TGTGCCAGTAGGGACAGGGAAGTTTGGTATGGCTACACCTTC.

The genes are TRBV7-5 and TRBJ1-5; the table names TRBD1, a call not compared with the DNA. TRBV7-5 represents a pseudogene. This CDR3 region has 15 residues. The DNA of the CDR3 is TGTGCCAGAAGCTCTCCGACAGGGTGTGATCAGCCCCAGCATTTT. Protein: CARSSPTGCDQPQHF.

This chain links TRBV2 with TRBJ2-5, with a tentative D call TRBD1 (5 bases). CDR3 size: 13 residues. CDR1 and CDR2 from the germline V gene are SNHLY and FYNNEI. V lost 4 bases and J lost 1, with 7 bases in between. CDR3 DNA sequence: TGTGCCAGCAGTGGGCAGGGCCAAGAGACCCAGTACTTC. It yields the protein CASSGQGQETQYF. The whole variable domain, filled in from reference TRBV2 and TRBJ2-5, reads EPEVTQTPSHQVTQMGQEVILRCVPISNHLYFYWYRQILGQKVEFLVSFYNNEISEKSEIFDDQFSVERPDGSNFTLKIRSTKLEDSAMYFCASSGQGQETQYFGPGTRLLVL.

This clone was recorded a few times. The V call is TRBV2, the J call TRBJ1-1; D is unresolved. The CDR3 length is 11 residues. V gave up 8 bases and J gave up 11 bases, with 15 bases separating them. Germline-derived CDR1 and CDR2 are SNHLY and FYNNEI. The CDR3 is CASLYDVKAFF. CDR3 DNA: TGTGCCAGCCTCTATGATGTAAAGGCTTTCTTT.

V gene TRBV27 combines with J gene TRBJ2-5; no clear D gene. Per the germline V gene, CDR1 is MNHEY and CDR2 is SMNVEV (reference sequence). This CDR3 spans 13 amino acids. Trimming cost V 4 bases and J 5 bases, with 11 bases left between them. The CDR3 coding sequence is TGTGCCAGCAGTTCGACGGGCGAGGAGACCCAGTACTTC. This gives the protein CASSSTGEETQYF.

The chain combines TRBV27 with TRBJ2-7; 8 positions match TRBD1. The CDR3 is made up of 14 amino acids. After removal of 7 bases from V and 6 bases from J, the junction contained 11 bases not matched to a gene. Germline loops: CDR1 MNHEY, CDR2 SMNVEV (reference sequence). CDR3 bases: TGTGCCAGCACCTTACAGGGGGGAAAACGCGAGCAGTACTTC. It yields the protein CASTLQGGKREQYF.

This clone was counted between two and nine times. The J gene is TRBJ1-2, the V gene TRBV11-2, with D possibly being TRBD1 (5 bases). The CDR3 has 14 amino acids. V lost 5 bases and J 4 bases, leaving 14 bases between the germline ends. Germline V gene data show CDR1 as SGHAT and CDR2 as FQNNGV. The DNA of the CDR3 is TGTGCCAGCAGCCCGACGGACAACTTCTATGGCTACACCTTC. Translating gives CASSPTDNFYGYTF.